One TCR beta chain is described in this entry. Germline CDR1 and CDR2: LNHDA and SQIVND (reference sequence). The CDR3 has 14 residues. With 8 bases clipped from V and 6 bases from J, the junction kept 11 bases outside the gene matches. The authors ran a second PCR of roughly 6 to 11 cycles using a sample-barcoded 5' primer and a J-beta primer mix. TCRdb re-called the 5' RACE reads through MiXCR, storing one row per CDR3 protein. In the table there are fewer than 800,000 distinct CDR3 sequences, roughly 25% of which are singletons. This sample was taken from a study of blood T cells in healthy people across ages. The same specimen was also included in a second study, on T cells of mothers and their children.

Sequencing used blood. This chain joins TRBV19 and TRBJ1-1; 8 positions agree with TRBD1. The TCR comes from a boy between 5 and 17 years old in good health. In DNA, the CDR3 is TGTGCCAGTTCGCCGGGACAGGAGGGCGCTGAAGCTTTCTTT. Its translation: CASSPGQEGAEAFF.